These T cell receptor beta chains were read from a single sample in a study of T cell repertoires in cytomegalovirus infection. From the reads, TCRdb called clonotypes with MiXCR, one entry per CDR3 protein. The sample gives some 220,000 distinct CDR3 sequences, less than 50% of which show up once; 59% is in the top ten. These receptors lack a known antigen. Specimen: CD8+ T cells from cultured PBMCs, collected from culture after CMV antigen stimulation. The receptors here all came from a human donor in good health (CMV status not recorded). Some clones in this sample may be carry-over from other donors' samples. CDR3s include the opening cysteine and the closing phenylalanine or tryptophan. The order of the fields is clone size, V gene, J gene, D gene, CDR3 length, CDR3 DNA, CDR3 protein. A D gene is named only where the DNA matches it firmly. Size is omitted from some rows. Given values are once, few, many or a class for expanded clones.

>many|TRBV7-2|TRBJ2-7|-|14
TGTGCCAGCAGCTTGGCCCCCTCAACCTACGAGCAGTACTTC
CASSLAPSTYEQYF
>-|TRBV29-1|TRBJ1-2|TRBD1|15
TGCAGCGTTGAAGAAAAGGGACAGGGGGACTATGGCTACACCTTC
CSVEEKGQGDYGYTF
>few|TRBV11-2|TRBJ1-1|TRBD1|12
TGTGCCAGCAGCCGGGGACAGTCTGAAGCTTTCTTT
CASSRGQSEAFF
>-|TRBV20-1|TRBJ2-3|TRBD2|17
TGCAGTGCTAGAGATCCCAGCGGGGGGGCGTTAATAGATACGCAGTATTTT
CSARDPSGGALIDTQYF
>few|TRBV11-2|TRBJ2-7|TRBD2|17
TGTGCCAGCAGCTCGCCGGGACTAGCGGGAGCGGTGTACGAGCAGTACTTC
CASSSPGLAGAVYEQYF
>-|TRBV20-1|TRBJ1-2|-|13
TGCAGTGCTCCCGACGGGGCGGATAAGGGCTACACCTTC
CSAPDGADKGYTF
>few|TRBV27|TRBJ1-2|TRBD1|13
TGTGCCAGCAGTTGGGGAACAGGGGATGGCTACACCTTC
CASSWGTGDGYTF
>-|TRBV19|TRBJ2-1|TRBD2|16
TGTGCCAGTAGAGGGCGAAGTACCGGGACTAGCGATGAGCAGTTCTTC
CASRGRSTGTSDEQFF
>few|TRBV27|TRBJ1-6|TRBD1|15
TGTGCCAGCAGTCCAAGGGGGCGGATGAGTTCACCCCTCCACTTT
CASSPRGRMSSPLHF
>-|TRBV7-6|TRBJ2-5|TRBD1|15
TGTGCCAGCAGCTTAAAGGGACAGGGAGAAGAGACCCAGTACTTC
CASSLKGQGEETQYF
>-|TRBV29-1|TRBJ2-6|-|15
TGCAGCGTTCACCCGACGGGTGTTGGGGCCAACGTCCTGACTTTC
CSVHPTGVGANVLTF
>-|TRBV7-9|TRBJ2-7|-|13
TGTGCCAGCACCCGGGACGCCTCCTACGAGCAGTACTTC
CASTRDASYEQYF
>-|TRBV27|TRBJ2-1|TRBD2|17
TGTGCCAGCAGTCGTCCCCTCCTAGCGGGCCGGCGGGATGAGCAGTTCTTC
CASSRPLLAGRRDEQFF
>many|TRBV10-3|TRBJ1-1|TRBD1|15
TGTGCCATCACTAGGACAGGGACCGGGAACACTGAAGCTTTCTTT
CAITRTGTGNTEAFF
>-|TRBV27|TRBJ2-7|-|15
TGTGCCAGAGTAATGGGGACGGAAACCCTTAGTGAGCAGTACTTC
CARVMGTETLSEQYF
>once|TRBV7-6|TRBJ2-7|-|17
TGTGCCAGCAGCTTAGCCCCAGCTGATCTCGCCTCCTACGAGCAGTACTTC
CASSLAPADLASYEQYF
>few|TRBV6-7|TRBJ1-1|-|15
TGTGCCAGCAGTTACGATACGCTCATGAACACTGAAGCTTTCTTT
CASSYDTLMNTEAFF
>-|TRBV12-3/TRBV12-4|TRBJ1-3|-|14
TGTGCCAGCACCCTAGGGGAGGGCGGAAACACCATATATTTT
CASTLGEGGNTIYF
>-|TRBV7-3|TRBJ1-1|-|14
TGTGCCAGCAGCCCCCCGGGACATGGTACTGAAGCTTTCTTT
CASSPPGHGTEAFF
>-|TRBV7-3|TRBJ2-3|TRBD2|16
TGTGCCAGCAGCGACCGGACTAGCGGGTACACAGATACGCAGTATTTT
CASSDRTSGYTDTQYF
>many|TRBV7-6|TRBJ2-7|-|13
TGTGCCAGCAGCTTAGCTTCGGGGTCCGAGCAGTACTTC
CASSLASGSEQYF
>-|TRBV6-1|TRBJ2-1|TRBD2|14
TGTGCCAGCCGAGAGGCTAGCGGTTACAATGAGCAGTTCTTC
CASREASGYNEQFF
>many|TRBV6-6|TRBJ2-1|-|14
TGTGCCAGCATTTATGAGATCGGATACAATGAGCAGTTCTTC
CASIYEIGYNEQFF
>few|TRBV11-2|TRBJ1-1|-|12
TGTGCCAGCAGCCCCGCCAATACTGAAGCTTTCTTT
CASSPANTEAFF
>few|TRBV7-6|TRBJ2-3|-|14
TGTGCCAGCAGCTCCCTGGGGGGGCAAGATACGCAGTATTTT
CASSSLGGQDTQYF
>-|TRBV27|TRBJ2-6|-|17
TGTGCCAGCAGTCCTCGGGACGGACCGTACGGGGCCAACGTCCTGACTTTC
CASSPRDGPYGANVLTF
>-|TRBV24-1|TRBJ1-5|TRBD1|17
TGTGCCACCAGTGACCCAGGGGGCATTGGGGGCAATCAGCCCCAGCATTTT
CATSDPGGIGGNQPQHF
>few|TRBV7-8|TRBJ2-7|-|17
TGTGCCAGCAGCTTAGGGTACGGGGGAACCAGCTCCTACGAGCAGTACTTC
CASSLGYGGTSSYEQYF
>many|TRBV5-1|TRBJ2-4|TRBD2|18
TGCGCCAGCAGCGAAGGACTAGCGGGGGCCGCGAGCAAAAACATTCAGTACTTC
CASSEGLAGAASKNIQYF
>-|TRBV6-1|TRBJ2-6|TRBD1|18
TGTGCCAGCAGTGAATGGTACAGGGGGATTTCTGGGGCCAACGTCCTGACTTTC
CASSEWYRGISGANVLTF